The clone carrying this T cell receptor (beta chain) was recorded only once. Antigen: not known. The CDR3 contains 13 residues. Per the germline V gene, CDR1 is SNHLY and CDR2 is FYNNEI. V shed 7 bases and J shed 7 bases, with 11 bases lying between them. Profiled with immunoSEQ multiplex PCR; TCRdb holds only in-frame clones, not every one. Of roughly 110,000 clones detected, around 89% appear once; the ten largest clones hold about 2%. These data come from a study of cytomegalovirus exposure and HLA in healthy donors. Study details: The same platform was used for the 110 or so validation repertoires and the roughly 720 first-cohort repertoires, a later analysis reported.

Study outcomes and limitations: Within the 130 or so validation repertoires, first-cohort TCR clusters tended to co-occur, according to a later analysis.

The sequence was collected from a woman aged 18 to 35 in good health and CMV-seropositive. This chain uses TRBV2 with TRBJ1-6; possibly TRBD1 for D (6 bases). Sequencing input: PBMCs. CDR3 region: CASMTGGNSPLHF. CDR3 DNA sequence: TGTGCCAGCATGACAGGAGGAAATTCACCCCTCCACTTT.